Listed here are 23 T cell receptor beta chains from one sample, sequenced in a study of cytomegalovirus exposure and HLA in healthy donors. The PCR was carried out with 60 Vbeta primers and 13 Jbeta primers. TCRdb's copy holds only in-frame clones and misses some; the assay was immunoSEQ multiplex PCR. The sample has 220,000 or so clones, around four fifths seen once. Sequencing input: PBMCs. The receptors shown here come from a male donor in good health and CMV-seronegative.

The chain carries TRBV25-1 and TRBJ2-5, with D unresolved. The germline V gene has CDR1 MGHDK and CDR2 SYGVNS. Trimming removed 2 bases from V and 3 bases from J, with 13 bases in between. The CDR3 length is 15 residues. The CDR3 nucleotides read TGTGCCAGCAGTGAACGAAACTTCCAAGAAGAGACCCAGTACTTC. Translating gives CASSERNFQEETQYF.

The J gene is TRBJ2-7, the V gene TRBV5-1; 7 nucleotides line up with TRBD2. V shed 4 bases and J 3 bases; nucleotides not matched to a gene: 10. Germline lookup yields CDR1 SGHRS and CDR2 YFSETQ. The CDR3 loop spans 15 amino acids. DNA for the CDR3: TGCGCCAGCAGCCCGAACCTAGCGGACGGCTACGAGCAGTACTTC. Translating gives CASSPNLADGYEQYF.

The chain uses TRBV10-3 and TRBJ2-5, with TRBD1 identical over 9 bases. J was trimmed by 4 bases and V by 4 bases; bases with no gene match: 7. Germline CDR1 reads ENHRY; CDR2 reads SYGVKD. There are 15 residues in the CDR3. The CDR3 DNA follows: TGTGCCATCAGTGGGGGGGGACAGGGAAGAGAGACCCAGTACTTC. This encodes CAISGGGQGRETQYF.

The CDR3: CSAARGYEQYF. For the CDR3, the DNA is TGCAGCGCCGCCCGGGGGTACGAGCAGTACTTC. This chain joins TRBV29-1 and TRBJ2-7; perhaps TRBD2 as D (6 bases). The CDR3 is made up of 11 amino acids. Germline V gene data show CDR1 as SQVTM and CDR2 as ANQGSEA. Trimming stripped 7 bases from V and 4 bases from J, with 11 bases between.

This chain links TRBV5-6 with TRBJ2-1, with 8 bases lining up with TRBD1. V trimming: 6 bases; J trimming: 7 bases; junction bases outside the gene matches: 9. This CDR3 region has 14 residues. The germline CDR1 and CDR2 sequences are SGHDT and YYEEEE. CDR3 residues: CASTKPGQANEQFF. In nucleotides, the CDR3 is TGTGCCAGCACCAAACCGGGACAGGCGAATGAGCAGTTCTTC.

CDR3 DNA: TGTGCCAGTAGTGTGCAGGGCCTAAGCTCCTACGAGCAGTACTTC. This sequence encodes CASSVQGLSSYEQYF. The chain couples TRBV19 to TRBJ2-7, with D perhaps TRBD1 (5 bases). CDR3 size: 15 residues. V lost 5 bases, J lost 0 bases, and 14 bases lay in between. Germline values: CDR1 LNHDA, CDR2 SQIVND (reference sequence).

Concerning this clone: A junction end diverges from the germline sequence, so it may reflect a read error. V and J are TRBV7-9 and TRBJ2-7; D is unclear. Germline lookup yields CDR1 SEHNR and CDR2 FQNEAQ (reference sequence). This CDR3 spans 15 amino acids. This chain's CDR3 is CSSSLERPSSYEQYF. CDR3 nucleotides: TGTTCCAGCAGCTTAGAGCGACCCAGCTCCTACGAGCAGTACTTC.

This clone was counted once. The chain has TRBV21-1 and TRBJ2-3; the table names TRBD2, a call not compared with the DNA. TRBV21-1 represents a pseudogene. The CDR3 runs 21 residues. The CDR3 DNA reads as TGTGCCAGCAGCAAAGGGACGCTTCGAGGGGGAGGGCCTCACCTCACAGATACGCAGTATTTT. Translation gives CASSKGTLRGGGPHLTDTQYF.

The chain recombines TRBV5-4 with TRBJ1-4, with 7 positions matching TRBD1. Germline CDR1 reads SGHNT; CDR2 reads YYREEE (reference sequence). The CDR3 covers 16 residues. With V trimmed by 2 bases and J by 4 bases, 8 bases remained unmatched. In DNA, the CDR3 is TGTGCCAGCAGCTTTCGGAGGGGGCGCGGTAATGAAAAACTGTTTTTT. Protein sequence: CASSFRRGRGNEKLFF.

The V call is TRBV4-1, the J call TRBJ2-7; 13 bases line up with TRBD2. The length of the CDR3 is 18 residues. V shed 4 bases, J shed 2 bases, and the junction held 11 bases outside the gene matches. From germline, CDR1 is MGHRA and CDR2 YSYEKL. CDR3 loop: CASSPGLAGASTPYEQYF. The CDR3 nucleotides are TGCGCCAGCAGCCCCGGACTAGCGGGAGCCTCGACCCCCTACGAGCAGTACTTC.

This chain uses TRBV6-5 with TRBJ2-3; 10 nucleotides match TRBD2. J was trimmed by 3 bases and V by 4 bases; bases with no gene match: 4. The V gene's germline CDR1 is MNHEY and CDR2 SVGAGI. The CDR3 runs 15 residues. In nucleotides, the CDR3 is TGTGCCAGCAGTTTGGATAGCGGGGGGACAGATACGCAGTATTTT. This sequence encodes CASSLDSGGTDTQYF.

Written as DNA, the CDR3 is TGTGCCAGCAGGTACCCTCGGGACTCCACAGATACGCAGTATTTT. Protein product: CASRYPRDSTDTQYF. This chain connects TRBV6-1 to TRBJ2-3; D possibly corresponds to TRBD2 (6 bases). The CDR3 is 15 amino acids. Trimming took 6 bases from V and 2 from J, leaving 15 bases between them. Germline CDR1 and CDR2: MNHNS and SASEGT.

The CDR3 spells CASSLRGPQLRGANVLTF. The CDR3 region has the DNA TGTGCCAGCAGCTTGAGGGGCCCTCAATTACGTGGGGCCAACGTCCTGACTTTC. The rearrangement joins TRBV5-6 to TRBJ2-6; weak D call: TRBD1 (5 bases). This CDR3 spans 18 amino acids. Germline V CDR1 and CDR2: SGHDT, YYEEEE. Trimming took 1 base from V and 3 from J, leaving 17 bases between them. The variable domain in full, with the rest retrieved from reference TRBV5-6 and TRBJ2-6, is DAGVTQSPTHLIKTRGQQVTLRCSPKSGHDTVSWYQQALGQGPQFIFQYYEEEERQRGNFPDRFSGHQFPNYSSELNVNALLLGDSALYLCASSLRGPQLRGANVLTFGAGSRLTVL.

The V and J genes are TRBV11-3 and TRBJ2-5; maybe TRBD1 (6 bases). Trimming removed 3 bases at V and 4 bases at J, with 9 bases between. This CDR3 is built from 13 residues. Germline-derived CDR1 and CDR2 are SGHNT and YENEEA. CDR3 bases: TGTGCCAGCAGCTTCCCAGGGGCAGAGACCCAGTACTTC. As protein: CASSFPGAETQYF.

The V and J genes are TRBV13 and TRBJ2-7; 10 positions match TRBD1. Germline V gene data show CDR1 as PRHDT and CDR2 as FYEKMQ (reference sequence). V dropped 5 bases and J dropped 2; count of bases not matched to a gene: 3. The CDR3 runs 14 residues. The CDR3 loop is CASSDGQGAYEQYF. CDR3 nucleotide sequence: TGTGCCAGCAGCGATGGACAGGGGGCCTACGAGCAGTACTTC.

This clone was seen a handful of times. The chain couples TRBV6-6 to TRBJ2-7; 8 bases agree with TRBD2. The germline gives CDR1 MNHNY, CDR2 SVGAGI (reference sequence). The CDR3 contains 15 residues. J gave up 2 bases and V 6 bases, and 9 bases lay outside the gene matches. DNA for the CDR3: TGTGCCAGCAGCACAACTAGCGGAGGAGCCTACGAGCAGTACTTC. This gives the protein CASSTTSGGAYEQYF.

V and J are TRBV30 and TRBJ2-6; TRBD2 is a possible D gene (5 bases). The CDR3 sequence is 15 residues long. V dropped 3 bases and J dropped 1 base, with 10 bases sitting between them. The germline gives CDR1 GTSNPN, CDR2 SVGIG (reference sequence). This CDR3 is CAWSGVGSGANVLTF. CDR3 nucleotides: TGTGCCTGGAGCGGGGTTGGGTCTGGGGCCAACGTCCTGACTTTC.

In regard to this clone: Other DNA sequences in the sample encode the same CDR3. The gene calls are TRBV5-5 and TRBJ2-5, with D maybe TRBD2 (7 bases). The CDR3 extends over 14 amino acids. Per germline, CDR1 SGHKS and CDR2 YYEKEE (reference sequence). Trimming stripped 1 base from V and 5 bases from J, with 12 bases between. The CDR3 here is CASSLRGGRETQYF. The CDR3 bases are TGTGCCAGCAGCTTGCGCGGGGGCCGGGAGACCCAGTACTTC. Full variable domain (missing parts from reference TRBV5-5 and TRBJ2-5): DAGVTQSPTHLIKTRGQQVTLRCSPISGHKSVSWYQQVLGQGPQFIFQYYEKEERGRGNFPDRFSARQFPNYSSELNVNALLLGDSALYLCASSLRGGRETQYFGPGTRLLVL.

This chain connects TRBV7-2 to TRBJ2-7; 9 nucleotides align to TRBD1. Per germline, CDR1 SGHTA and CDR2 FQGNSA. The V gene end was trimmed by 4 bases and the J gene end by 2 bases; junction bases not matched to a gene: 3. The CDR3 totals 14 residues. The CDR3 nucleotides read TGTGCCAGCAGCTCGACAGGGGGGCCCTACGAGCAGTACTTC. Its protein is CASSSTGGPYEQYF.

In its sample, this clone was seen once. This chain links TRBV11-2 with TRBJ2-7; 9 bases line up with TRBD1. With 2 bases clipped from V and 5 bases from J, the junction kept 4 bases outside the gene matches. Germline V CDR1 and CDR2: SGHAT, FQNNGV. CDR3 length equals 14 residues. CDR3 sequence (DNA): TGTGCCAGCAGCTTAATACAGGGGGCCCACGAGCAGTACTTC. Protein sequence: CASSLIQGAHEQYF.

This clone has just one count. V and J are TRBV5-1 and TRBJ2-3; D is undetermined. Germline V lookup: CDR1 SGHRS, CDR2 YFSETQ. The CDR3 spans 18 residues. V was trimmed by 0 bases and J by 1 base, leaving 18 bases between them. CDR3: CASSLGRYPGKRTDTQYF. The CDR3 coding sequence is TGCGCCAGCAGCTTGGGCCGTTATCCAGGAAAGCGCACAGATACGCAGTATTTT.

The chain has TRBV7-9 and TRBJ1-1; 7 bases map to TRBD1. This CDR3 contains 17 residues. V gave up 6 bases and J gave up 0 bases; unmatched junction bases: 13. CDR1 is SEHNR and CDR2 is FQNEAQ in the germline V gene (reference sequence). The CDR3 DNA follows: TGTGCCAGCAGTACGACGTCAACGGGACAGATGAACACTGAAGCTTTCTTT. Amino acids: CASSTTSTGQMNTEAFF.

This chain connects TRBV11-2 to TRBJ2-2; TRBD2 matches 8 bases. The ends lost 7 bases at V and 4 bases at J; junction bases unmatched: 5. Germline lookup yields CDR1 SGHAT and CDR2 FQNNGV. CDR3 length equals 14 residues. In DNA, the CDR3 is TGTGCCAGCAAGAGCGGGAGAGTCACCGGGGAGCTGTTTTTT. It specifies CASKSGRVTGELFF.